This is a list of T cell receptor beta chains from one sample in a study of cytomegalovirus exposure and HLA in healthy donors. Libraries were prepared by immunoSEQ multiplex PCR; TCRdb keeps only in-frame clonotypes and omits some of them. The sample lists about 140,000 clones, about 94% occurring once. Sequenced: PBMCs. The receptor source for this set is a man between 18 and 35 years old in good health and CMV-seropositive. Each CDR3 is given with its conserved first and last residue. Fields, in order: V gene, J gene, D gene, CDR3 DNA, CDR3 protein. D genes are given only for firm matches.

TRBV10-2	TRBJ2-7	TRBD2	TGCGCCAGCAGTGATGGACTAGCGCCTTACGAGCAGTACTTC	CASSDGLAPYEQYF
TRBV28	TRBJ1-4	-	TGTGCCAGCAGTTTGGGCAGTACTAATGAAAAACTGTTTTTT	CASSLGSTNEKLFF
TRBV18	TRBJ1-1	TRBD1	TGTGCCAGCTCACGTGGACAGGGGTACCTTGCCTTGAACACTGAAGCTTTCTTT	CASSRGQGYLALNTEAFF
TRBV9	TRBJ1-4	TRBD1	TGTGCCAGCACCCCCGAAGCGGTCCGGACAGGGGGCGAAAAACTGTTTTTT	CASTPEAVRTGGEKLFF
TRBV7-9	TRBJ2-7	TRBD2	TGTGCCAGCAGCGGTGGGACTATCTACGAGCAGTACTTC	CASSGGTIYEQYF
TRBV6-6	TRBJ1-5	-	TGTGCCAGCAAAGGGGCGGGGGGCGACAATCAGCCCCAGCATTTT	CASKGAGGDNQPQHF
TRBV5-4	TRBJ2-7	TRBD2	TGTGCCAGCAGCTCCGCGACTAGCGGGAGGTACGAGCAGTACTTC	CASSSATSGRYEQYF
TRBV28	TRBJ2-7	-	TGTGCCAGCAGTTTACCCGGCCTAGCGAACTACGAGCAGTACTTC	CASSLPGLANYEQYF
TRBV15	TRBJ2-2	-	TGTGCCACCAGCACCAGGGGTGGCACCGGGGAGCTGTTTTTT	CATSTRGGTGELFF
TRBV6-4	TRBJ2-3	TRBD1	TGTGCCAGCATTGAGGTCCCCCGGGACAGGGGGCCGTCTAGCACAGATACGCAGTATTTT	CASIEVPRDRGPSSTDTQYF
TRBV5-1	TRBJ2-3	-	TGCGCCAGCAGCTTGTCGGGGGTGACAGATACGCAGTATTTT	CASSLSGVTDTQYF
TRBV6-5	TRBJ2-2	-	TGTGCCAGCAGTTACCGGCTAGACGCCGGGGAGCTGTTTTTT	CASSYRLDAGELFF
TRBV2	TRBJ2-7	-	TGTGCCAGCAGGGACAACAGGGCTAGCCACTCCTACGAGCAGTACTTC	CASRDNRASHSYEQYF
TRBV5-1	TRBJ2-1	-	TGCGCCAGCAGTACGGGGGACAGAGCCAATGAGCAGTTCTTC	CASSTGDRANEQFF
TRBV2	TRBJ2-5	TRBD1	TGTGCCAGCACCCCGGACAGGCAAGAGACCCAGTACTTC	CASTPDRQETQYF
TRBV4-1	TRBJ1-3	-	TGCGCCAGCAGCCAAGATCAGGTGCTTTCTGGAAACACCATATATTTT	CASSQDQVLSGNTIYF
TRBV6-1	TRBJ1-6	TRBD1	TGTGCCAGCAGTTCTCGACAGGGTGGTAATTCACCCCTCCACTTT	CASSSRQGGNSPLHF
TRBV1	TRBJ2-1	-	TGCACCAGCAGCCAAGCATCGACCACTAGCGGCCTTTCCTCTTCCTACAATGAGCAGTTCTTC	CTSSQASTTSGLSSSYNEQFF
TRBV28	TRBJ1-5	TRBD1	TGTGCCAGCAGTTCCGGGACAGCATATCAGCCCCAGCATTTT	CASSSGTAYQPQHF
TRBV5-6	TRBJ2-5	-	TGTGCCAGCAGCTCTCTCGACGCGGAGCGGATTGGAATGGAGACCCAGTACTTC	CASSSLDAERIGMETQYF